Below are 28 T cell receptor beta chains sequenced from a single sample in a study of STAT3 mutations in large granular lymphocyte leukemia. Whole-study findings and limits: Every T-LGLL patient had at least one immunodominant TCRbeta clonotype.

TCRdb keeps only in-frame clones here, not all; method: immunoSEQ multiplex PCR. The repertoire holds roughly 35,000 clones, with roughly 84% as singletons. These receptors' antigens are unknown. Sequencing was carried out using PBMCs. The receptors stem from a human donor with T large granular lymphocyte leukemia. Some clones in this sample may be carry-over from other donors' samples.

The CDR3 region is CASSYTPGLAGQETQYF. The CDR3 DNA sequence: TGTGCCAGCAGCTACACCCCGGGACTAGCAGGGCAGGAGACCCAGTACTTC. This rearrangement joins TRBV5-5 to TRBJ2-5, with 9 bases matching TRBD2. The CDR3 consists of 17 residues. Losses at the gene ends were 3 bases for V and 5 bases for J; bases not matched to a gene: 14. CDR1 is SGHKS, CDR2 YYEKEE, per germline (reference sequence).

The chain recombines TRBV7-4 with TRBJ2-7; perhaps TRBD2 as D (6 bases). CDR1 and CDR2 from the germline V gene are SGHVT and SQSDAQ. V was cut by 4 bases and J by 6 bases, with 19 bases left in between. This CDR3 has 15 amino acids. This chain's CDR3 is CASSSPASGRLEQYV. The CDR3 DNA reads as TGTGCCAGCAGCTCCCCCGCATCAGGGAGGCTCGAGCAGTACGTC.

V is TRBV14 and J is TRBJ2-1; a possible D gene is TRBD2 (5 bases). The V gene's germline CDR1 is SGHDN and CDR2 FVKESK. V was pared by 4 bases and J by 9 bases, with 22 bases between. This CDR3 has 16 amino acids. CDR3 amino acids: CASSPPRPISDGEQFF. CDR3 nucleotides: TGTGCCAGCAGCCCCCCTAGGCCCATTAGCGATGGTGAGCAGTTCTTC. The full variable domain, with the rest looked up from reference TRBV14 and TRBJ2-1, is EAGVTQFPSHSVIEKGQTVTLRCDPISGHDNLYWYRRVMGKEIKFLLHFVKESKQDESGMPNNRFLAERTGGTYSTLKVQPAELEDSGVYFCASSPPRPISDGEQFFGPGTRLTVL.

The V and J genes are TRBV12-2 and TRBJ2-2; the DNA was not used to check the table's D call, TRBD2. TRBV12-2 is a known pseudogene. This CDR3 has 16 residues. For the CDR3, the DNA is TGTGCAAGTCGCTTATTCCAGCGAACGAACACCGGGGAGCTGTTTTTT. It yields the protein CASRLFQRTNTGELFF.

This clone is a singleton in its sample. This chain joins TRBV29-1 and TRBJ1-4; tentative D call: TRBD1 (5 bases). The CDR3 consists of 11 residues. Germline-derived CDR1 and CDR2 are SQVTM and ANQGSEA. Between the trimmed V and J ends, which lost 7 bases and 2 bases, there was a span of 5 bases. The CDR3 reads CSGGTNEKLFF. The DNA for the CDR3 is TGCAGCGGGGGGACTAATGAAAAACTGTTTTTT.

V is TRBV2 and J is TRBJ1-1; unclear D gene. V lost 7 bases to trimming and J lost 2 bases, with 5 bases between them. The germline V gene encodes CDR1 SNHLY and CDR2 FYNNEI. The CDR3 runs to 11 residues. Here the CDR3 DNA reads TGTGCCAGCACTCATAACACTGAAGCTTTCTTT. It translates to CASTHNTEAFF.

The chain has TRBV5-8 and TRBJ2-1; 9 nucleotides align to TRBD1. Germline V CDR1 and CDR2: SGHTS, YDEGEE. V was pared by 0 bases and J by 5 bases, with 3 bases of the junction left unmatched. This CDR3 region has 15 residues. CDR3 DNA sequence: TGTGCCAGCAGCTTGGGGACAGGGGCCGACAATGAGCAGTTCTTC. The encoded protein is CASSLGTGADNEQFF.

This clone was seen once. The chain couples TRBV11-1 to TRBJ2-1; tentatively, D is TRBD2 (5 bases). The V and J ends lost 8 bases and 9 bases respectively, with 17 bases between them. Germline-derived CDR1 and CDR2 are SGHAT and FQDESV (reference sequence). The CDR3 runs to 13 residues. The DNA for the CDR3 is TGTGCCAGCGGTAGGGCAGGAGGACGTGAGCAGTTCTTC. It is translated as CASGRAGGREQFF.

This chain joins TRBV7-2 and TRBJ1-4; D might be TRBD1 (5 bases). Germline lookup yields CDR1 SGHTA and CDR2 FQGNSA. Between the trimmed V and J ends, which lost 5 bases and 8 bases, there was a span of 21 bases. The CDR3 loop spans 16 amino acids. CDR3 region: CASSPWGRTKSEKLFF. Here the CDR3 DNA reads TGTGCCAGCAGCCCCTGGGGACGGACAAAATCCGAAAAACTGTTTTTT.

Notes on this clone: Mismatch with germline at one junction end may stem from a read error. The chain couples TRBV9 to TRBJ1-3, with D unresolved. Germline values: CDR1 SGDLS, CDR2 YYNGEE. The CDR3 extends over 13 amino acids. The chain's CDR3 is CASSVESGNTIYF. CDR3 bases: TGTGCCAGCAGCGTAGAATCTGGGAACACCATATATTTT.

This clone came up once. The J gene is TRBJ2-7, the V gene TRBV2; unclear D gene. There are 12 residues in the CDR3. V lost 6 bases and J lost 4, with 10 bases in between. Germline V gene sequence: CDR1 SNHLY, CDR2 FYNNEI. The CDR3 DNA reads as TGTGCCAGCAGCCCCGGTCTATACGAGCAGTACGTC. Encoded protein: CASSPGLYEQYV.

The V gene is TRBV4-2, the J gene TRBJ2-7; 7 bases are shared with TRBD2. This CDR3 spans 16 amino acids. The germline CDR1 and CDR2 sequences are LGHNA and YNFKEQ. V lost 0 bases, J lost 2 bases, and 7 bases stayed unmatched. The CDR3 spells CASSQDPSGRTYEQYF. CDR3 DNA sequence: TGTGCCAGCAGCCAAGATCCTAGCGGACGAACCTACGAGCAGTACTTC.

This clone was picked up a small number of times. The V call is TRBV28, the J call TRBJ1-2; D unresolved. The germline V and J ends were trimmed by 9 bases and 4 bases, with 6 bases remaining between them. This CDR3 has 10 amino acids. Germline V gene data show CDR1 as MDHEN and CDR2 as SYDVKM. CDR3 region: CARDVYGYTF. In DNA, the CDR3 is TGTGCCAGGGATGTCTATGGCTACACCTTC.

The chain carries TRBV30 and TRBJ1-2; possible D gene TRBD1, 5 bases. V gave up 5 bases and J gave up 3 bases, with 16 bases separating them. Germline V lookup: CDR1 GTSNPN, CDR2 SVGIG (reference sequence). The CDR3 is made up of 14 amino acids. CDR3: CAWASGLGDYGYTF. The CDR3 DNA reads TGTGCCTGGGCGTCAGGGCTCGGCGACTATGGCTACACCTTC.

The rearrangement joins TRBV28 to TRBJ1-2; D gene unclear. Trimming removed 5 bases from V and 7 bases from J, with 8 bases in between. Germline loops: CDR1 MDHEN, CDR2 SYDVKM. The length of the CDR3 is 11 residues. CDR3 sequence reads: CASSQLTGYTF. CDR3 DNA: TGTGCCAGCAGTCAATTAACTGGCTACACCTTC.

The chain couples TRBV7-7 to TRBJ2-5; 11 bases line up with TRBD1. After removal of 3 bases from V and 1 base from J, the junction contained 1 base not matched to a gene. Germline-derived CDR1 and CDR2 are SSHAT and FNYEAQ (reference sequence). The CDR3 extends over 15 amino acids. The chain's CDR3 is CASSLGQGGQETQYF. CDR3 sequence (DNA): TGTGCCAGCAGCTTGGGACAGGGGGGCCAAGAGACCCAGTACTTC. Filled out from reference TRBV7-7 and TRBJ2-5, the complete variable domain reads GAGVSQSPRYKVTKRGQDVTLRCDPISSHATLYWYQQALGQGPEFLTYFNYEAQPDKSGLPSDRFSAERPEGSISTLTIQRTEQRDSAMYRCASSLGQGGQETQYFGPGTRLLVL.

The chain combines TRBV4-1 with TRBJ2-1, with no clear D. Germline V gene data show CDR1 as MGHRA and CDR2 as YSYEKL. V gave up 4 bases and J gave up 6 bases, with 10 bases separating them. This CDR3 contains 13 residues. The CDR3 DNA follows: TGCGCCAGCAGCCTCCCGGGCCCCAATGAGCAGTTCTTC. Protein: CASSLPGPNEQFF.

V gene TRBV14 combines with J gene TRBJ1-5; D is possibly TRBD1 (5 bases). The CDR3 extends over 13 amino acids. Trimming left V 4 bases short and J 9 bases short, with 13 bases between. CDR1 and CDR2 from the germline V gene are SGHDN and FVKESK. CDR3 coding DNA: TGTGCCAGCAGCCTCATTGGCGGGGGGCCCCAGCATTTT. Protein product: CASSLIGGGPQHF. The entire variable domain, with the rest obtained from reference TRBV14 and TRBJ1-5, is as follows: EAGVTQFPSHSVIEKGQTVTLRCDPISGHDNLYWYRRVMGKEIKFLLHFVKESKQDESGMPNNRFLAERTGGTYSTLKVQPAELEDSGVYFCASSLIGGGPQHFGDGTRLSIL.

The V gene is TRBV4-3, the J gene TRBJ1-6; maybe TRBD1 (5 bases). Germline-derived CDR1 and CDR2 are LGHNA and YSLEER. The CDR3 length is 14 residues. V lost 1 base and J lost 7, with 8 bases in between. Here the CDR3 DNA reads TGCGCCAGCAGCCAAGCAGGGAGGAATTCACCCCTCCACTTT. Protein: CASSQAGRNSPLHF.

This rearrangement joins TRBV11-2 to TRBJ2-7; D unclear. Germline values: CDR1 SGHAT, CDR2 FQNNGV. The CDR3 is 15 residues long. V lost 5 bases, J lost 2 bases, and 16 bases lay in between. The DNA of the CDR3 is TGTGCCAGCAGCCGAAGCATATCCGAAACCTACGAGCAGTACTTC. It translates to CASSRSISETYEQYF.

The chain is built from TRBV11-2 and TRBJ2-2, with TRBD1 matching 7 bases. The V gene's germline CDR1 is SGHAT and CDR2 FQNNGV. The trim removed 0 bases at V and 2 bases at J, leaving 6 bases unmatched. The CDR3 runs to 17 residues. The CDR3 coding sequence is TGTGCCAGCAGCTTAGACCCCAAGGGGGCTAACACCGGGGAGCTGTTTTTT. It encodes CASSLDPKGANTGELFF.

This chain uses TRBV6-5 with TRBJ1-6, with D perhaps TRBD1 (6 bases). Deletions cut 6 bases from V and 7 bases from J, with 13 bases between. Germline loops: CDR1 MNHEY, CDR2 SVGAGI. CDR3 length: 14 amino acids. The CDR3 region has the DNA TGTGCCAGCAGAGCCGGGACACGAAATTCACCCCTCCACTTT. Translation: CASRAGTRNSPLHF.

The chain uses TRBV10-2 and TRBJ2-1, with 11 bases identical to TRBD2. The CDR3 contains 20 residues. V lost 10 bases, J lost 0 bases, and 20 bases stayed unmatched. Germline CDR1 is WSHSY and CDR2 is SAAADI. The CDR3 loop reads CAIRGAGTSGKGDSYNEQFF. The CDR3, as DNA: TGCGCCATCAGAGGGGCAGGGACTAGCGGAAAGGGGGACTCCTACAATGAGCAGTTCTTC.

The chain is built from TRBV9 and TRBJ2-5; D might be TRBD1 or TRBD2, each matching 5 bases. Trimming removed 0 bases from V and 1 base from J, with 16 bases in between. CDR3 length: 17 amino acids. CDR1 and CDR2 (germline): SGDLS, YYNGEE. The CDR3 protein is CASSVDVRGGLQETQYF. The CDR3 coding sequence is TGTGCCAGCAGCGTAGATGTGAGGGGTGGGCTCCAAGAGACCCAGTACTTC.

The rearrangement links TRBV5-1 to TRBJ2-5; TRBD1 agrees at 7 bases. After removal of 7 bases from V and 5 bases from J, the junction contained 11 bases not matched to a gene. The CDR3 spans 14 residues. Per the germline V gene, CDR1 is SGHRS and CDR2 is YFSETQ. The CDR3 DNA reads as TGCGCCAGCGCTGTAGGGGGCGGTGGGGAGACCCAGTACTTC. It yields the protein CASAVGGGGETQYF. Complete variable domain (other parts from reference TRBV5-1 and TRBJ2-5): KAGVTQTPRYLIKTRGQQVTLSCSPISGHRSVSWYQQTPGQGLQFLFEYFSETQRNKGNFPGRFSGRQFSNSRSEMNVSTLELGDSALYLCASAVGGGGETQYFGPGTRLLVL.

This chain joins TRBV7-8 and TRBJ1-5; 9 nucleotides line up with TRBD1. Germline CDR1 SGHVS, CDR2 FQNEAQ. The CDR3 consists of 16 residues. V lost 5 bases to trimming and J lost 3 bases; unmatched junction nucleotides: 8. DNA for the CDR3: TGTGCCAGCAGCAACAGGGGGCCCGAAGCCAATCAGCCCCAGCATTTT. This sequence encodes CASSNRGPEANQPQHF. Supplemented by reference TRBV7-8 and TRBJ1-5, the full variable domain reads GAGVSQSPRYKVAKRGQDVALRCDPISGHVSLFWYQQALGQGPEFLTYFQNEAQLDKSGLPSDRFFAERPEGSVSTLKIQRTQQEDSAVYLCASSNRGPEANQPQHFGDGTRLSIL.

The rearrangement links TRBV18 to TRBJ1-6, with D maybe TRBD1 (6 bases). The CDR3 is 18 residues long. Germline V gene data show CDR1 as KGHSH and CDR2 as LQKENI. Trimming removed 2 bases at V and 6 bases at J, with 20 bases between. The CDR3 loop is CASSPARSWGLSNSPLHF. As DNA, the CDR3 is TGTGCCAGCTCACCAGCAAGGTCATGGGGGCTCTCTAATTCACCCCTCCACTTT. Complete variable domain (other parts from reference TRBV18 and TRBJ1-6): NAGVMQNPRHLVRRRGQEARLRCSPMKGHSHVYWYRQLPEEGLKFMVYLQKENIIDESGMPKERFSAEFPKEGPSILRIQQVVRGDSAAYFCASSPARSWGLSNSPLHFGNGTRLTVT.

V usage is TRBV11-2 and J usage is TRBJ2-3; D is unresolved. V gave up 4 bases and J gave up 0 bases, with 11 bases separating them. Germline loops: CDR1 SGHAT, CDR2 FQNNGV. This CDR3 spans 15 amino acids. The CDR3 region is CASSSMTDSTDTQYF. The CDR3 region has the DNA TGTGCCAGCAGCTCGATGACGGATAGCACAGATACGCAGTATTTT.